This T cell receptor beta chain was retrieved from a study of blood T cell repertoires in COVID-19. About the study: Samples taken during acute and convalescent COVID-19 were collected in the United States, Italy and Spain.

This clone turned up a few times. Here immunoSEQ multiplex PCR was the method, and the copy in TCRdb shows in-frame clones only, minus some. This sample yields around 280,000 clones, of which 75% to 90% are seen a single time; around 2.2% belongs to the top ten. The sequence came from a woman aged 50 to 60 who had recovered from COVID-19. The sequenced sample was peripheral blood.

DNA of the CDR3: TGTGCCAGCGTATCTTACAATGAGCAGTTCTTC. As protein: CASVSYNEQFF. The chain couples TRBV7-8 to TRBJ2-1; D is uncertain. CDR1 SGHVS and CDR2 FQNEAQ come from the germline V gene. Trimming removed 8 bases from V and 4 bases from J, with 6 bases in between. The CDR3 is 11 amino acids.